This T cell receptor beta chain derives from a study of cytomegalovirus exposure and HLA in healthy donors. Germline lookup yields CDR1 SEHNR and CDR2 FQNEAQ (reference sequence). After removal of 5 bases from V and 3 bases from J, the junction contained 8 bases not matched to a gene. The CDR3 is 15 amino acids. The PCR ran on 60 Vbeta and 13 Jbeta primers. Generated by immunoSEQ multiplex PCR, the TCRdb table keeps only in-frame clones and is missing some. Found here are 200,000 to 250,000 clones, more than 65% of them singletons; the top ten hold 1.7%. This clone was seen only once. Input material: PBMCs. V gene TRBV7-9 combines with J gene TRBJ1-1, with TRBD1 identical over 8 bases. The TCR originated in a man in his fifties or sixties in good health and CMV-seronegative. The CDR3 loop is CASSRNRQGYTEAFF. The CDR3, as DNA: TGTGCCAGCAGCAGAAACAGACAGGGGTACACTGAAGCTTTCTTT.